The 30 T cell receptor beta chains below come from one sample, sequenced in a study of post-analysis software for immune sequencing data. The study, taken as a whole, reports: Controls showed lower frequencies than patients for roughly five TRBV segments, and TRBV5-6, TRBV5-1 and TRBV20-1 were among these.

No cognate antigen is known for these TCRs. Each TCR beta cDNA library carried unique molecular identifiers. TCRdb reanalysed the PCR reads using MiXCR and keeps one entry per CDR3 protein. The sample holds hundreds of thousands of distinct CDR3 sequences, nearly 45% seen once. The sequencing input was blood. These receptors were obtained from a girl under 18 with multiple sclerosis.

The chain's CDR3 is CASSLFQDEQYF. CDR3 coding DNA: TGCGCCAGCAGCTTGTTCCAAGACGAGCAGTACTTC. V is TRBV5-1 and J is TRBJ2-7; D gene unclear. CDR1 SGHRS and CDR2 YFSETQ come from the germline V gene. CDR3 length equals 12 residues. The V gene lost 1 base and the J gene lost 5 bases, with 7 bases spanning the gap. Using reference TRBV5-1 and TRBJ2-7 for the parts outside the CDR3, the full variable domain is KAGVTQTPRYLIKTRGQQVTLSCSPISGHRSVSWYQQTPGQGLQFLFEYFSETQRNKGNFPGRFSGRQFSNSRSEMNVSTLELGDSALYLCASSLFQDEQYFGPGTRLTVT.

The chain combines TRBV7-2 with TRBJ2-4; no clear D gene. Germline CDR1 reads SGHTA; CDR2 reads FQGNSA. The CDR3 runs 11 residues. V shed 4 bases and J shed 10 bases, with 8 bases lying between them. Written as DNA, the CDR3 is TGTGCCAGCAGCTCACCAGGAATTCAGTACTTC. It translates to CASSSPGIQYF.

This clonotype was seen a handful of times. This chain joins TRBV7-8 and TRBJ2-5, with D tentatively TRBD1 (7 bases). From germline, CDR1 is SGHVS and CDR2 FQNEAQ. V dropped 7 bases and J dropped 3 bases, with 18 bases sitting between them. CDR3 length: 15 residues. CDR3 sequence: CASMIRGRPEETQYF. The CDR3, as DNA: TGTGCCAGCATGATCAGGGGGAGGCCGGAAGAGACCCAGTACTTC. The full variable domain, completed using reference TRBV7-8 and TRBJ2-5, is GAGVSQSPRYKVAKRGQDVALRCDPISGHVSLFWYQQALGQGPEFLTYFQNEAQLDKSGLPSDRFFAERPEGSVSTLKIQRTQQEDSAVYLCASMIRGRPEETQYFGPGTRLLVL.

This chain uses TRBV12-3 or TRBV12-4 with TRBJ1-1; D is possibly TRBD1 (5 bases). V shed 8 bases and J shed 2 bases, with 15 bases lying between them. The CDR3 runs 14 residues. The CDR3 protein is CASGSLDRNTEAFF. CDR3 DNA sequence: TGTGCCAGCGGATCACTTGACAGAAACACTGAAGCTTTCTTT.

This chain links TRBV20-1 with TRBJ1-6; D possibly corresponds to TRBD1 (5 bases). CDR1 and CDR2 (germline): DFQATT, SNEGSKA (reference sequence). The CDR3 totals 15 residues. The ends were cut back, 0 bases at V and 10 bases at J, with 16 bases in the middle. The CDR3 DNA sequence: TGCAGTGCTAGAGAGATGGGCAGGGCAGGATCACCCCTCCACTTT. Protein sequence: CSAREMGRAGSPLHF.

This clonotype has just a few counts. V gene TRBV11-2 combines with J gene TRBJ1-4, with D uncertain. There are 14 residues in the CDR3. CDR1 and CDR2 from the germline V gene are SGHAT and FQNNGV. The V end lost 5 bases, the J end lost 5 bases, and 12 bases lay between the germline ends. CDR3 region: CASSRDAGNEKLFF. The CDR3 DNA is TGTGCCAGCAGCCGTGACGCGGGGAATGAAAAACTGTTTTTT.

This clonotype turned up a few times. The rearrangement joins TRBV28 to TRBJ1-2; D remains unclear. V lost 7 bases, J lost 2 bases, and 14 bases lay in between. This CDR3 region has 14 residues. Germline CDR1 is MDHEN and CDR2 is SYDVKM. CDR3 in DNA: TGTGCCAGCACCCCCTTCGCGGAAAACTATGGCTACACCTTC. This translates into CASTPFAENYGYTF.

This clonotype turned up a few times. The chain is built from TRBV28 and TRBJ2-4; 10 bases fit TRBD2. The DNA end is a closer match to TRBJ2-7, so the J assignment may be wrong. The germline gives CDR1 MDHEN, CDR2 SYDVKM. The CDR3 is 17 amino acids. The CDR3 nucleotides are TGTGCCAGCAGTTCACTAGCGGGGAGGAGGTTTTTCTACGAGCAGTACTTC. This gives the protein CASSSLAGRRFFYEQYF.

This clonotype has just a few counts. This sequence joins TRBV27 and TRBJ2-1; 7 bases are shared with TRBD2. This CDR3 region has 18 residues. V gave up 5 bases and J gave up 10 bases; unmatched junction bases: 23. CDR1 is MNHEY and CDR2 is SMNVEV in the germline V gene (reference sequence). The CDR3 DNA reads as TGTGCCAGCAGTCCGCCTTTAGGGTGGCGGGAGCCGGAACGGGAGCAGTTCTTC. Translation: CASSPPLGWREPEREQFF.

This chain links TRBV27 with TRBJ2-3, with a possible D match to TRBD2 (6 bases). V was shortened by 6 bases and J by 0 bases, with 19 bases between the two germline ends. The germline CDR1 and CDR2 sequences are MNHEY and SMNVEV (reference sequence). There are 17 residues in the CDR3. The CDR3 DNA sequence: TGTGCCAGCAGCCGGACCTTTTTGGGAGGTAGCACAGATACGCAGTATTTT. It specifies CASSRTFLGGSTDTQYF.

This clonotype appeared once. The rearrangement links TRBV20-1 to TRBJ2-3; 10 nucleotides line up with TRBD2. The CDR3 sequence is 17 residues long. Germline CDR1 and CDR2: DFQATT and SNEGSKA (reference sequence). The J segment lost 4 bases and the V segment lost 1 base, leaving 11 bases of the junction unmatched. CDR3 loop: CSARGFGLAGVADTQYF. CDR3 DNA sequence: TGCAGTGCTAGAGGTTTCGGGCTAGCGGGAGTCGCAGATACGCAGTATTTT.

The gene calls are TRBV12-5 and TRBJ2-1; 7 nucleotides line up with TRBD1. V trimming: 1 base; J trimming: 4 bases; junction bases outside the gene matches: 4. This CDR3 contains 15 residues. The germline gives CDR1 LGHNT, CDR2 FRNRAP. The CDR3 DNA reads as TGTGCTAGTGGTTTGGGTTCGGGACAGTACAATGAGCAGTTCTTC. Translation gives CASGLGSGQYNEQFF.

The gene calls are TRBV5-1 and TRBJ1-4; tentatively, D is TRBD1 (5 bases). Trimming took off 4 bases at V and 8 bases at J, with 21 bases between the two ends. This CDR3 region has 16 residues. Germline V gives CDR1 SGHRS, CDR2 YFSETQ. The DNA of the CDR3 is TGCGCCAGCAGCCGAGACAGACCCAGAATCGGGGAAAAACTGTTTTTT. Encoded protein: CASSRDRPRIGEKLFF.

The V and J genes are TRBV6-1 and TRBJ2-3; TRBD2 aligns across 10 bases. The V and J ends lost 3 bases and 1 base, in that order; junction bases with no gene match: 7. The length of the CDR3 is 17 residues. Germline CDR1 and CDR2: MNHNS and SASEGT. CDR3 amino acids: CASSELAGGGGTDTQYF. DNA for the CDR3: TGTGCCAGCAGTGAGTTAGCGGGAGGAGGGGGCACAGATACGCAGTATTTT.

The chain has TRBV20-1 and TRBJ2-1, with 10 bases aligning to TRBD2. Germline loops: CDR1 DFQATT, CDR2 SNEGSKA (reference sequence). The CDR3 spans 16 residues. V lost 4 bases and J lost 4; bases outside the gene matches: 10. The CDR3: CSAMFLAGDRYNEQFF. In DNA form, the CDR3 reads TGCAGTGCTATGTTTCTAGCGGGAGATCGGTACAATGAGCAGTTCTTC.

This clonotype has more than one count but fewer than ten. The chain combines TRBV5-1 with TRBJ1-2, with 8 bases aligning to TRBD1. CDR3 length equals 14 residues. Germline assignment: CDR1 SGHRS and CDR2 YFSETQ. The V gene end was trimmed by 4 bases and the J gene end by 2 bases; junction bases not matched to a gene: 4. Here the CDR3 DNA reads TGCGCCAGCAGCGTGACAGGGGACAACTATGGCTACACCTTC. This gives the protein CASSVTGDNYGYTF.

This rearrangement joins TRBV6-1 to TRBJ2-1; D is uncertain. With 4 bases removed from V and 8 bases from J, the gap between germline ends came to 27 bases. Germline values: CDR1 MNHNS, CDR2 SASEGT. There are 18 residues in the CDR3. The CDR3 region is CASSVGLANSAYADEQFF. The CDR3 nucleotides read TGTGCCAGCAGTGTGGGGTTGGCCAACTCGGCGTACGCTGATGAGCAGTTCTTC.

The rearrangement uses TRBV24-1 and TRBJ2-3; unclear D gene. The CDR3 has 13 residues. V dropped 8 bases and J dropped 6 bases, with 14 bases sitting between them. Germline CDR1 reads KGHDR; CDR2 reads SFDVKD. The CDR3 DNA reads TGTGCCACCACGTCGGCAATGGAGGATACGCAGTATTTT. This encodes CATTSAMEDTQYF.

The gene calls are TRBV15 and TRBJ2-1; D call uncertain. With 1 base removed from V and 9 bases from J, the gap between germline ends came to 7 bases. CDR3 length equals 12 residues. CDR1 and CDR2 from the germline V gene are LNHNV and YYDKDF (reference sequence). The chain's CDR3 is CATSRGMGEQFF. The DNA for the CDR3 is TGTGCCACCAGCAGAGGTATGGGTGAGCAGTTCTTC.

This clonotype was observed a handful of times. The chain has TRBV7-9 and TRBJ2-5; 9 positions agree with TRBD1. The assigned J gene may be wrong: the sequence end matches TRBJ2-7 better. CDR3 length: 14 amino acids. Germline CDR1 and CDR2: SEHNR and FQNEAQ (reference sequence). The CDR3 DNA follows: TGTGCCAGCAGCCCTCGACAGGGGGGCTACGAGCAGTACTTC. Translated, it gives CASSPRQGGYEQYF.

For the CDR3, the DNA is TGCAGTGCTACTAAGCAGTACTTC. Translating gives CSATKQYF. The chain recombines TRBV20-1 with TRBJ2-7; D gene ambiguous. The V gene lost 4 bases and the J gene lost 8 bases, with 3 bases spanning the gap. CDR1 is DFQATT and CDR2 is SNEGSKA in the germline V gene (reference sequence). The CDR3 contains 8 residues.

The chain joins TRBV7-9 to TRBJ1-2; weak D call: TRBD1 (6 bases). The V and J ends lost 5 bases and 3 bases respectively, with 10 bases between them. CDR3 size: 13 residues. Germline V gene sequence: CDR1 SEHNR, CDR2 FQNEAQ (reference sequence). CDR3 protein: CASSLGQYYGYTF. For the CDR3, the DNA is TGTGCCAGCAGCCTCGGACAGTACTATGGCTACACCTTC.

This clonotype occurred a few times. The gene calls are TRBV5-1 and TRBJ2-1; tentatively, D is TRBD2 (6 bases). The germline V and J ends were trimmed by 1 base and 0 bases, with 11 bases remaining between them. This CDR3 contains 16 residues. Germline V gene data show CDR1 as SGHRS and CDR2 as YFSETQ. The chain's CDR3 is CASSLNGGASYNEQFF. CDR3 nucleotide sequence: TGCGCCAGCAGCTTGAACGGCGGGGCCTCCTACAATGAGCAGTTCTTC.

Comment on this clonotype: A much larger clone lies one base from this, so it may be a read error. This sequence joins TRBV6-6 and TRBJ2-6; D is perhaps TRBD1 (6 bases). Germline lookup yields CDR1 MNHNY and CDR2 SVGAGI (reference sequence). The CDR3 covers 13 residues. CDR3 in amino acids: CASKEMGANVRTF. In nucleotides, the CDR3 is TGTGCCAGCAAGGAGATGGGGGCCAACGTCCGGACTTTC.

The gene calls are TRBV6-1 and TRBJ1-4; tentative D call: TRBD1 (5 bases). Between the trimmed V and J ends, which lost 8 bases and 6 bases, there was a span of 19 bases. The CDR3 loop spans 15 amino acids. Germline V CDR1 and CDR2: MNHNS, SASEGT. CDR3 in amino acids: CASLDGAGVYEKLFF. CDR3 sequence (DNA): TGTGCCAGCTTGGACGGGGCCGGGGTCTATGAAAAACTGTTTTTT.

V is TRBV11-2 and J is TRBJ2-5, with 9 bases aligning to TRBD2. This CDR3 spans 17 amino acids. Germline loops: CDR1 SGHAT, CDR2 FQNNGV. Losses at the gene ends were 0 bases for V and 1 base for J; bases not matched to a gene: 6. This CDR3 is CASSLELLLAGQETQYF. The CDR3 DNA is TGTGCCAGCAGCTTAGAACTGCTACTAGCGGGCCAAGAGACCCAGTACTTC.

The V gene is TRBV12-3 or TRBV12-4, the J gene TRBJ1-5, with D perhaps matching TRBD1 (6 bases). V was cut by 5 bases and J by 5 bases, with 16 bases left in between. There are 15 residues in the CDR3. The CDR3 protein is CASSNSDRIYQPQHF. The CDR3 nucleotides are TGTGCCAGCAGTAACTCGGACAGAATTTATCAGCCCCAGCATTTT.

V gene TRBV28 combines with J gene TRBJ2-3; tentative D call: TRBD1 (5 bases). The germline V and J ends were trimmed by 6 bases and 1 base, with 14 bases remaining between them. This CDR3 comprises 15 residues. Per germline, CDR1 MDHEN and CDR2 SYDVKM. CDR3 sequence reads: CASRTQGLGTDTQYF. The CDR3, as DNA: TGTGCCAGCAGAACTCAGGGCTTAGGCACAGATACGCAGTATTTT.

This clonotype was counted between two and nine times. V is TRBV20-1 and J is TRBJ1-2, with 10 positions matching TRBD1. Germline V gene data show CDR1 as DFQATT and CDR2 as SNEGSKA (reference sequence). The CDR3 spans 15 residues. V lost 5 bases and J lost 7; bases outside the gene matches: 13. The chain's CDR3 is CSASLPGQGFRGYTF. CDR3 coding DNA: TGCAGTGCTTCCCTACCGGGACAGGGGTTCCGTGGCTACACCTTC.

V is TRBV5-6 and J is TRBJ2-7; D unclear. V lost 4 bases to trimming and J lost 2 bases, with 10 bases between them. Germline CDR1 reads SGHDT; CDR2 reads YYEEEE. This CDR3 has 13 amino acids. The DNA of the CDR3 is TGTGCCAGCAGCCAGGACGGAGCCTACGAGCAGTACTTC. Protein: CASSQDGAYEQYF. Drawing the rest from reference TRBV5-6 and TRBJ2-7, the complete variable domain is DAGVTQSPTHLIKTRGQQVTLRCSPKSGHDTVSWYQQALGQGPQFIFQYYEEEERQRGNFPDRFSGHQFPNYSSELNVNALLLGDSALYLCASSQDGAYEQYFGPGTRLTVT.